This paragraph reports one T cell receptor (beta chain). The data belong to a study of OX40 agonist ivuxolimab in advanced cancers. Between the trimmed V and J ends, which lost 0 bases and 7 bases, there was a span of 16 bases. The germline CDR1 and CDR2 sequences are LGHNA and YNFKEQ. The CDR3 has 16 residues. Some clones are missing from TCRdb's copy, which holds only in-frame ones; the method was immunoSEQ multiplex PCR. The sample lists some 96,000 clones, 70% to 85% occurring once. This clonotype was sampled from an adult with an advanced solid tumor such as melanoma, head and neck, liver or kidney cancer. V gene TRBV4-2 combines with J gene TRBJ2-1; D unresolved. The source was CD4+ or CD8+ T cells sorted from blood, collected in a trial of the OX40 agonist ivuxolimab. For the CDR3, the DNA is TGTGCCAGCAGCCAAGAACGAATGGTTTCCCCGAATGAGCAGTTCTTC. Amino acid sequence: CASSQERMVSPNEQFF.